This T cell receptor beta chain was documented in a study of T-cell reconstitution after alpha-beta-depleted transplantation in children. Study-wide results and caveats: At around two months after transplant, the alpha-beta T cells were reportedly derived from several hundred expanded clones that came from non-depleted graft cells. After transplant, high TCRbeta diversity at day 60 in some patients arose from surviving recipient T cells and thymic progenitors. After one year, T-cell counts and TCRbeta diversity mostly came from new T cells.

During its preparation, the TCRbeta library received unique molecular identifiers. TCRdb independently ran MiXCR on the PCR reads; one entry per CDR3 protein. Of about 440,000 distinct CDR3 sequences listed, about 40% were seen once; the top ten hold roughly a quarter. For this clonotype: The antigen is undetermined.

The germline gives CDR1 SEHNR, CDR2 FQNEAQ (reference sequence). CDR3 size: 14 residues. The ends were cut back, 7 bases at V and 7 bases at J, with 17 bases in the middle. This clonotype was sampled from a girl aged 2 to 10 with aplastic anemia, due to receive a stem cell transplant. The chain couples TRBV7-9 to TRBJ2-1; D not resolved. The sample here was PBMCs, taken before TCRalphabeta/CD19-depleted stem cell transplant. CDR3 bases: TGTGCCAGCACCCCCAGCTCCAACCATAATGAGCAGTTCTTC. As protein: CASTPSSNHNEQFF. Full variable domain (rest looked up from reference TRBV7-9 and TRBJ2-1): DTGVSQNPRHKITKRGQNVTFRCDPISEHNRLYWYRQTLGQGPEFLTYFQNEAQLEKSRLLSDRFSAERPKGSFSTLEIQRTEQGDSAMYLCASTPSSNHNEQFFGPGTRLTVL.